This T cell receptor (beta chain) is from a study of T cells in Graves' hyperthyroidism and ophthalmopathy. This clonotype was seen at least ten times. The target antigen is unknown. In germline, CDR1 is DFQATT, CDR2 SNEGSKA (reference sequence). CDR3 length: 14 residues. Trimming removed 4 bases from V and 3 bases from J, with 13 bases in between. TCR beta CDR3 regions were amplified from RNA transcripts. A first-round RT-PCR of the TCR CDR3 used the HTBI primer set. TCRdb reprocessed the multiplex PCR reads via MiXCR and lists one record per CDR3 protein. In the table there are some 560,000 distinct CDR3 sequences, 14% of which are singletons. The study's findings and limits: Blood also contained most expanded thyroid clonotypes above 0.001.

The sequence came from a woman aged 40 to 50 with Graves' hyperthyroidism. Sequencing was performed on blood. This chain joins TRBV20-1 and TRBJ1-5; D might be TRBD1 (6 bases). The CDR3 region has the DNA TGCAGTGCTAATGAGGACAGCTTCAATCAGCCCCAGCATTTT. Translated, it gives CSANEDSFNQPQHF.